This is a list of T cell receptor beta chains from one sample in a study of cytomegalovirus exposure and HLA in healthy donors. Produced via immunoSEQ multiplex PCR; TCRdb's table is partial and in-frame only. The sample records more than 300,000 clones, 86% being singletons. Input material: PBMCs. The receptors were gathered from a woman between 18 and 29 years old in good health and CMV-seronegative. The CDR3 runs from the conserved cysteine through the conserved F or W. A D gene is named only where the DNA matches it firmly. Expanded clones are given a class, and other clones once, few, many or no size at all.

j_call,d_call,clone_size,v_call,cdr3_aa,cdr3_nt
TRBJ2-7,TRBD2,-,TRBV4-1,CASSRPGTSGSPSPEQYF,TGCGCCAGCAGCCGACCTGGGACTAGCGGGAGCCCCTCCCCCGAGCAGTACTTC
TRBJ1-2,-,few,TRBV30,CAWSGQETNYGYTF,TGTGCCTGGAGTGGACAGGAGACCAATTATGGCTACACCTTC
TRBJ2-7,-,-,TRBV9,CASSVGRGNPYEQYF,TGTGCCAGCAGCGTTGGCAGGGGCAATCCCTACGAGCAGTACTTC
TRBJ2-7,-,-,TRBV28,CASSLVDGYEQYF,TGTGCCAGCAGTTTGGTCGACGGGTACGAGCAGTACTTC
TRBJ1-5,-,-,TRBV6-5,CASSFGRGNQPQHF,TGTGCCAGCAGCTTCGGCAGGGGAAATCAGCCCCAGCATTTT
TRBJ1-1,TRBD1,-,TRBV6-5,CASSYRTGDMNTEAFF,TGTGCCAGCAGTTACCGTACAGGGGATATGAACACTGAAGCTTTCTTT
TRBJ1-3,TRBD1,once,TRBV29-1,CSVLGQGNTIYF,TGCAGCGTCTTGGGACAGGGAAACACCATATATTTT
TRBJ2-3,TRBD1,-,TRBV29-1,CSVPASTGGFTDTQYF,TGCAGCGTCCCCGCCTCGACAGGGGGTTTCACAGATACGCAGTATTTT
TRBJ1-1,-,-,TRBV5-3,CARSLRGPTEAFF,TGTGCCAGAAGCTTGAGAGGGCCCACTGAAGCTTTCTTT
TRBJ2-7,TRBD2,-,TRBV13,CASSPPNLAGGPYEQYF,TGTGCCAGCAGCCCCCCAAACTTAGCGGGAGGGCCCTACGAGCAGTACTTC
TRBJ1-2,-,-,TRBV25-1,CASSHPGGAGYTF,TGTGCCAGCAGTCATCCCGGAGGGGCTGGCTACACCTTC
TRBJ1-1,-,-,TRBV29-1,CSVVGQGGRLEGNTEAFF,TGCAGCGTTGTCGGGCAGGGAGGAAGGTTGGAGGGGAACACTGAAGCTTTCTTT
TRBJ1-5,-,-,TRBV7-8,CASSLARTERNQPQHF,TGTGCCAGCAGCTTAGCGCGTACTGAGCGCAATCAGCCCCAGCATTTT
TRBJ1-2,-,-,TRBV4-2,CASSQDWSGGGYTF,TGTGCCAGCAGCCAAGATTGGTCAGGCGGGGGCTACACCTTC
TRBJ1-1,-,-,TRBV5-1,CASSVAGNPLKDTEAFF,TGCGCCAGCAGCGTGGCAGGGAACCCCCTTAAGGACACTGAAGCTTTCTTT
TRBJ2-1,TRBD2,-,TRBV4-2,CASSHPGLAGHNEQFF,TGTGCCAGCAGCCATCCGGGACTAGCGGGTCACAATGAGCAGTTCTTC
TRBJ1-2,-,-,TRBV25-1,CASSESETGTYGYTF,TGTGCCAGCAGTGAATCAGAAACAGGGACCTATGGCTACACCTTC
TRBJ2-1,-,-,TRBV6-5,CASSLGANEQFF,TGTGCCAGCAGTTTAGGGGCAAATGAGCAGTTCTTC
TRBJ2-1,TRBD1,-,TRBV28,CASGTGGYEQFF,TGTGCCAGCGGGACAGGGGGCTATGAGCAGTTCTTC
TRBJ2-1,-,-,TRBV18,CASSLILQEHYNEQFF,TGTGCCAGCTCACTAATACTACAGGAACACTACAATGAGCAGTTCTTC
TRBJ1-4,TRBD1,-,TRBV15,CATSSRTGGEKLFF,TGTGCCACCAGCTCGCGGACAGGGGGTGAAAAACTGTTTTTT
TRBJ1-5,TRBD1,-,TRBV4-1,CASSQRTGAHQPQHF,TGCGCCAGCAGCCAGAGGACAGGCGCACATCAGCCCCAGCATTTT
TRBJ1-6,-,-,TRBV4-1,CASSHTGQSYNSPLHF,TGCGCCAGCAGCCATACTGGGCAGTCCTATAATTCACCCCTCCACTTT
TRBJ2-1,-,-,TRBV7-8,CASSPRGGSGSYNEQFF,TGTGCCAGCAGCCCGAGGGGGGGGTCTGGCTCCTACAATGAGCAGTTCTTC
TRBJ2-7,TRBD1,-,TRBV7-9,CASSLTGQGSSYEQYF,TGTGCCAGCAGCTTAACGGGACAGGGTAGCTCCTACGAGCAGTACTTC
TRBJ2-1,TRBD2,-,TRBV11-2,CASSLERAGGPYNEQFF,TGTGCCAGCAGCTTAGAGCGGGCGGGGGGGCCCTACAATGAGCAGTTCTTC
TRBJ1-2,-,-,TRBV6-1,CASSGRGYGYTF,TGTGCCAGCAGCGGCAGGGGCTATGGCTACACCTTC
TRBJ1-1,-,-,TRBV5-8,CASSLGSTEAFF,TGTGCCAGCAGCTTGGGTAGCACTGAAGCTTTCTTT
TRBJ1-6,TRBD1,-,TRBV7-6,CASSAHPGTAYSPLHF,TGTGCCAGCAGCGCCCACCCGGGGACAGCCTATTCACCCCTCCACTTT
TRBJ2-7,-,-,TRBV7-6,CASSLEPNDRGYEQYF,TGTGCCAGCAGCTTAGAGCCGAATGACAGAGGCTACGAGCAGTACTTC
TRBJ2-7,-,-,TRBV19,CASSQGGEQYF,TGTGCCAGTTCACAGGGTGGCGAGCAGTACTTC
TRBJ1-3,TRBD1,-,TRBV28,CASSPGTASGNTIYF,TGTGCCAGCAGTCCCGGGACAGCCTCTGGAAACACCATATATTTT
TRBJ1-6,-,-,TRBV6-5,CASSPKSEGGSPLHF,TGTGCCAGCAGTCCTAAGTCCGAAGGGGGTTCACCCCTCCACTTT
TRBJ2-7,TRBD2,once,TRBV6-1,CASRGLAGPRGSYEQYF,TGTGCCAGCCGTGGACTAGCGGGGCCTCGGGGGTCCTACGAGCAGTACTTC
TRBJ2-2,-,-,TRBV5-1,CASSLAQWTGELFF,TGCGCCAGCAGCTTGGCACAGTGGACCGGGGAGCTGTTTTTT
TRBJ2-7,TRBD2,-,TRBV4-2,CASSPIGSGKYEQYF,TGTGCCAGCAGCCCCATTGGTAGCGGGAAATACGAGCAGTACTTC
TRBJ1-2,TRBD1,-,TRBV30,CAWSAPGTGAGYTF,TGTGCCTGGAGCGCCCCCGGGACAGGGGCGGGCTACACCTTC
TRBJ1-3,TRBD1,-,TRBV5-4,CASSIDRAAGNTIYF,TGTGCCAGCAGCATCGACAGGGCTGCCGGAAACACCATATATTTT
TRBJ2-2,-,-,TRBV9,CASSLTRGELFF,TGTGCCAGCAGCTTAACCCGGGGGGAGCTGTTTTTT
TRBJ2-1,TRBD2,-,TRBV28,CASSRTSGSPYNEQFF,TGTGCCAGCTCCAGGACTAGCGGGAGTCCCTACAATGAGCAGTTCTTC
TRBJ1-6,-,-,TRBV7-8,CASSPFTGSGSPLHF,TGTGCCAGCAGCCCTTTTACAGGGTCTGGCTCACCCCTCCACTTT
TRBJ2-7,TRBD1,-,TRBV28,CASRPQGVRYEQYF,TGTGCCAGCAGACCTCAGGGGGTGCGCTACGAGCAGTACTTC
TRBJ2-1,-,-,TRBV7-3,CASSPRQSTEQFF,TGTGCCAGCAGCCCTAGACAGAGCACGGAGCAGTTCTTC
TRBJ1-2,TRBD1,-,TRBV2,CANSPTGGGYTF,TGTGCCAACAGCCCAACAGGGGGTGGCTACACCTTC
TRBJ2-1,TRBD2,-,TRBV15,CATTKTRTSGMLNEQFF,TGTGCCACCACCAAAACACGGACTAGCGGGATGCTCAATGAGCAGTTCTTC
TRBJ1-1,TRBD1,-,TRBV4-1,CASSQGQDRAEAFF,TGCGCCAGCAGCCAGGGGCAGGACAGGGCAGAAGCTTTCTTT
TRBJ1-3,TRBD1,-,TRBV30,CAWSLGQGGNTIYF,TGTGCCTGGAGTCTCGGACAGGGGGGAAACACCATATATTTT
TRBJ2-1,TRBD1,-,TRBV7-9,CASTPRTGEQFF,TGTGCCAGCACACCAAGGACAGGGGAGCAGTTCTTC
TRBJ2-7,-,-,TRBV4-1,CASSQATGRTYEQYF,TGCGCCAGCAGCCAAGCGACAGGGAGGACCTACGAGCAGTACTTC
TRBJ1-1,-,-,TRBV19,CASSTYRAVEAFF,TGTGCCAGTAGTACGTACAGGGCCGTCGAAGCTTTCTTT
TRBJ1-1,-,-,TRBV28,CASSLSDSRTEAFF,TGTGCCAGCAGTTTATCAGATTCGAGGACTGAAGCTTTCTTT
TRBJ1-2,TRBD1,-,TRBV5-5,CASSSSGTGYVGGYTF,TGTGCCAGCAGCTCCTCCGGGACAGGGTACGTAGGAGGCTACACCTTC
TRBJ2-4,TRBD1,-,TRBV13,CASSTHRGRDIQYF,TGTGCCAGCAGCACCCACAGGGGACGCGACATTCAGTACTTC
TRBJ1-2,-,-,TRBV6-1,CASSELGSVHRYGYTF,TGTGCCAGCAGTGAATTGGGCAGTGTTCATCGCTATGGCTACACCTTC
TRBJ2-1,TRBD2,-,TRBV28,CASSPPGLGYNEQFF,TGTGCCAGCAGTCCACCGGGACTAGGCTACAATGAGCAGTTCTTC